This T cell receptor (beta chain) appears in the sequencing data of a study of blood T cell repertoires in COVID-19. Study information: COVID-19 samples, acute and convalescent, were from the United States, Italy and Spain. PBMCs, B-cell-depleted T cells, or T cells provided the cDNA or gDNA that made up the material.

This CDR3 has 19 residues. With 0 bases clipped from V and 0 bases from J, the junction kept 6 bases outside the gene matches. The germline gives CDR1 MGHRA, CDR2 YSYEKL. As processed by the authors: Reference gene primer amplification gave nucleated cell count estimates. Sequencing was performed with immunoSEQ multiplex PCR; in TCRdb, only in-frame clones are kept and a portion is missing. V and J calls and clone size are as listed in that table; D and trimming were resolved from the DNA. This repertoire shows 250,000 or so clones, around 89% found once; its top ten account for roughly 2.5%. V is TRBV4-1 and J is TRBJ2-2; 11 positions agree with TRBD2. Material for sequencing was peripheral blood. The TCR was taken from a man aged 25 to 45 with COVID-19, enrolled during active disease. Here the CDR3 DNA reads TGCGCCAGCAGCCAAGATTGGAGTAGCGGGAGGGCGAACACCGGGGAGCTGTTTTTT. This translates into CASSQDWSSGRANTGELFF.